The 27 T cell receptor beta chains below were found in one sample sequenced in a study of human T cells and chemical hapten exposure. TCRdb re-called the RACE reads with MiXCR, one entry per CDR3 protein. The repertoire holds over 85,000 distinct CDR3 sequences, with over 7.5% as singletons. The time point was: patch test 2, 6 weeks after DPC sensitization. The treatment was: therapeutic diphenylcyclopropenone sensitization with weekly scalp DPC. This specimen was whole blood, taken in connection with sensitization to the hapten diphenylcyclopropenone (DPC). The origin of the receptors is a woman between 35 and 50 years old with alopecia areata. Some clones in this sample may be carry-over from other donors' samples.

This clonotype showed up just a few times. This chain uses TRBV4-2 with TRBJ1-2, with 7 bases that match TRBD1. Trimming at V came to 4 bases and at J to 3 bases, leaving 8 bases not matched to a gene. This CDR3 is 15 amino acids long. CDR1 is LGHNA, CDR2 YNFKEQ, per germline. The CDR3 loop is CASSPATGQDYGYTF. The CDR3, as DNA: TGTGCCAGCAGCCCGGCGACAGGGCAGGACTATGGCTACACCTTC.

In this sample, this clonotype turned up many times. The chain uses TRBV29-1 and TRBJ1-2; D is ambiguous. The V gene lost 0 bases and the J gene lost 10 bases, with 9 bases spanning the gap. The germline gives CDR1 SQVTM, CDR2 ANQGSEA. This CDR3 is 11 amino acids long. CDR3: CSVEDQRYYTF. The CDR3 DNA is TGCAGCGTTGAAGATCAGAGGTACTACACCTTC.

There are a few counts of this clonotype. This CDR3 reads CASSRTSGVAKNIQYF. The CDR3 coding sequence is TGTGCCAGCAGCAGAACTAGCGGGGTAGCCAAAAACATTCAGTACTTC. J is TRBJ2-4 and V is TRBV7-2, with TRBD2 matching over 10 bases. CDR3 length: 16 amino acids. J was trimmed by 0 bases and V by 5 bases; bases with no gene match: 4. Germline V gives CDR1 SGHTA, CDR2 FQGNSA.

This clonotype appeared many times. CDR3 amino acids: CASSGGLAGLGEQYF. CDR3 DNA: TGTGCCAGCAGCGGGGGACTAGCGGGGCTTGGGGAGCAGTACTTC. The rearrangement joins TRBV7-8 to TRBJ2-7; 13 bases fit TRBD2. Germline V gene lookup returns CDR1 SGHVS and CDR2 FQNEAQ. The V gene end was trimmed by 5 bases and the J gene end by 7 bases; junction bases not matched to a gene: 8. This CDR3 comprises 15 residues.

This clonotype has just a few counts. The chain recombines TRBV20-1 with TRBJ2-1; TRBD1 matches at 9 bases. The J segment lost 6 bases and the V segment lost 5 bases, leaving 8 bases of the junction unmatched. This CDR3 has 14 residues. The germline V gene has CDR1 DFQATT and CDR2 SNEGSKA (reference sequence). The CDR3 nucleotides read TGCAGTGCTGGGACAGGGAGGACGCTCAATGAGCAGTTCTTC. It encodes CSAGTGRTLNEQFF.

This clonotype occurred a few times. The chain couples TRBV2 to TRBJ2-1; 8 bases are shared with TRBD1. The ends lost 7 bases at V and 6 bases at J; junction bases unmatched: 8. This CDR3 region has 14 residues. Germline V gene sequence: CDR1 SNHLY, CDR2 FYNNEI. CDR3 coding DNA: TGTGCCAGCAAGGGGTCAGGGGGCATCAATGAGCAGTTCTTC. Encoded protein: CASKGSGGINEQFF.

This clonotype was counted a few times. V gene TRBV9 combines with J gene TRBJ1-5, with unresolved D. The CDR3 runs 15 residues. CDR1 is SGDLS, CDR2 YYNGEE, per germline. Deletions cut 0 bases from V and 1 base from J, with 8 bases between. CDR3: CASSVDPGSNQPQHF. CDR3 sequence (DNA): TGTGCCAGCAGCGTAGACCCGGGGAGCAATCAGCCCCAGCATTTT. Drawing the rest from reference TRBV9 and TRBJ1-5, the complete variable domain is DSGVTQTPKHLITATGQRVTLRCSPRSGDLSVYWYQQSLDQGLQFLIQYYNGEERAKGNILERFSAQQFPDLHSELNLSSLELGDSALYFCASSVDPGSNQPQHFGDGTRLSIL.

The chain links TRBV5-1 to TRBJ1-3, with D uncertain. V was cut by 0 bases and J by 8 bases, with 15 bases left in between. The CDR3 is 15 residues long. CDR1 is SGHRS and CDR2 is YFSETQ in the germline V gene. The CDR3 loop is CASSLARHPGDTIYF. Written as DNA, the CDR3 is TGCGCCAGCAGCTTGGCCAGGCATCCTGGGGACACCATATATTTT.

This clonotype was counted a few times. The chain combines TRBV7-2 with TRBJ2-5; 7 positions agree with TRBD2. Per germline, CDR1 SGHTA and CDR2 FQGNSA. The CDR3 runs 17 residues. V was pared by 0 bases and J by 7 bases, with 14 bases of the junction left unmatched. CDR3 protein: CASSLAPSGVTLGTQYF. In nucleotides, the CDR3 is TGTGCCAGCAGCTTAGCCCCCAGCGGGGTAACCCTAGGGACCCAGTACTTC.

There are many counts of this clonotype. V usage is TRBV20-1 and J usage is TRBJ2-1; 12 bases map to TRBD2. CDR1 DFQATT and CDR2 SNEGSKA come from the germline V gene (reference sequence). Losses at the gene ends were 6 bases for V and 12 bases for J; bases not matched to a gene: 15. This CDR3 contains 15 residues. CDR3 bases: TGCAGTGCCCCTAGGTCGACTAGCGGGAGAAATCTGCAGTTCTTC. This sequence encodes CSAPRSTSGRNLQFF.

This chain links TRBV28 with TRBJ1-1; perhaps TRBD1 as D (5 bases). The CDR3 is 15 residues long. Trimming left V 5 bases short and J 5 bases short, with 18 bases between. The germline V gene encodes CDR1 MDHEN and CDR2 SYDVKM. CDR3 loop: CASSISTAPRTEAFF. The DNA for the CDR3 is TGTGCCAGCAGTATATCGACAGCTCCGCGGACTGAAGCTTTCTTT.

This clonotype was picked up many times. The chain uses TRBV29-1 and TRBJ2-1, with D tentatively TRBD2 (5 bases). Germline V gene lookup returns CDR1 SQVTM and CDR2 ANQGSEA. The CDR3 runs to 12 residues. Trimming cost V 6 bases and J 8 bases, with 14 bases left between them. This CDR3 is CSVESGGHEQFF. CDR3 DNA: TGCAGCGTCGAATCAGGAGGTCATGAGCAGTTCTTC.

This clonotype was observed a single time. The rearrangement uses TRBV20-1 and TRBJ2-7; tentative D call: TRBD1 (5 bases). This CDR3 is 15 amino acids long. V gave up 1 base and J gave up 4 bases, with 17 bases separating them. CDR1 and CDR2 from the germline V gene are DFQATT and SNEGSKA (reference sequence). DNA of the CDR3: TGCAGTGCTAGAGGAGACAGTAGTGGTGGATACGAGCAGTACTTC. Amino acids: CSARGDSSGGYEQYF.

In this sample, this clonotype turned up many times. The V call is TRBV27, the J call TRBJ1-2; 9 bases fit TRBD1. CDR1 and CDR2 (germline): MNHEY, SMNVEV (reference sequence). There are 17 residues in the CDR3. Trimming at V came to 0 bases and at J to 5 bases, leaving 10 bases not matched to a gene. The CDR3 DNA reads TGTGCCAGCAGTTTATCCGCCGGGACAGGGATAGTGTATGGCTACACCTTC. As protein: CASSLSAGTGIVYGYTF.

This chain uses TRBV28 with TRBJ1-4; D gene uncertain. Germline V lookup: CDR1 MDHEN, CDR2 SYDVKM. The length of the CDR3 is 12 residues. V dropped 3 bases and J dropped 12 bases, with 11 bases sitting between them. The CDR3 nucleotides read TGTGCCAGCAGTTTGCGGAGGGAAGAACTGTTTTTT. Translated: CASSLRREELFF.

In this sample, this clonotype turned up many times. This rearrangement joins TRBV12-3 or TRBV12-4 to TRBJ1-3; TRBD1 is a possible D gene (5 bases). The CDR3 has 14 amino acids. Trimming took off 1 base at V and 7 bases at J, with 11 bases between the two ends. The CDR3 loop reads CASSLVGRANTIYF. CDR3 sequence (DNA): TGTGCCAGCAGTTTAGTTGGCAGGGCGAACACCATATATTTT.

This clonotype occurred many times. This chain joins TRBV28 and TRBJ2-7, with D possibly matching TRBD1 (6 bases). The CDR3 covers 12 residues. Germline V gene data show CDR1 as MDHEN and CDR2 as SYDVKM. V shed 6 bases and J shed 2 bases, with 8 bases lying between them. The chain's CDR3 is CASSGDTYEQYF. The CDR3 DNA is TGTGCCAGCAGCGGGGACACCTACGAGCAGTACTTC. Combining the CDR3 with reference TRBV28 and TRBJ2-7 gives the whole variable domain DVKVTQSSRYLVKRTGEKVFLECVQDMDHENMFWYRQDPGLGLRLIYFSYDVKMKEKGDIPEGYSVSREKKERFSLILESASTNQTSMYLCASSGDTYEQYFGPGTRLTVT.

The gene calls are TRBV29-1 and TRBJ2-5; 8 nucleotides match TRBD1. The CDR3 is 12 amino acids. With 7 bases clipped from V and 7 bases from J, the junction kept 8 bases outside the gene matches. Germline CDR1 reads SQVTM; CDR2 reads ANQGSEA. As DNA, the CDR3 is TGCAGCGGGACAGGGAGCCGGGGGACCCAGTACTTC. This codes for CSGTGSRGTQYF.

In DNA, the CDR3 is TGTGCCAGCAGCGCCGGACTAGTCGGCGGGGAGCTGTTTTTT. This gives the protein CASSAGLVGGELFF. This rearrangement joins TRBV7-2 to TRBJ2-2; 7 nucleotides match TRBD2. CDR1 and CDR2 (germline): SGHTA, FQGNSA. The CDR3 consists of 14 residues. Germline trimming cut 5 bases from V and 7 bases from J; bases unmatched to any gene: 7.

This clonotype was detected many times. The CDR3 sequence is CASSYPVNQPQHF. In DNA form, the CDR3 reads TGTGCCAGCAGTTACCCCGTAAATCAGCCCCAGCATTTT. This chain joins TRBV6-2 or TRBV6-3 and TRBJ1-5, with no clear D. CDR3 length: 13 amino acids. Deletions cut 2 bases from V and 4 bases from J, with 6 bases between. Per germline, CDR1 MNHEY and CDR2 SVGEGT.

This clonotype has at least ten counts. V usage is TRBV3-1 and J usage is TRBJ2-2; 7 positions match TRBD2. V lost 4 bases and J lost 0; bases outside the gene matches: 8. From germline, CDR1 is LGHDT and CDR2 YNNKEL (reference sequence). The CDR3 is 17 residues long. The CDR3 DNA sequence: TGTGCCAGCAGCCCGAAAGCTAGCGGTCCGAACACCGGGGAGCTGTTTTTT. Translation gives CASSPKASGPNTGELFF.

This clonotype was detected many times. The chain uses TRBV2 and TRBJ2-1; TRBD2 is a possible D gene (6 bases). Per germline, CDR1 SNHLY and CDR2 FYNNEI. This CDR3 region has 14 residues. Trimming removed 7 bases from V and 3 bases from J, with 13 bases in between. This CDR3 is CASMGGANYNEQFF. The CDR3 DNA sequence: TGTGCCAGCATGGGCGGGGCGAACTACAATGAGCAGTTCTTC.

This clonotype was seen at least ten times. The CDR3 DNA sequence: TGCGCCAGCAGCCAAGACTGGGGGGCTAGCACAGATACGCAGTATTTT. Its protein is CASSQDWGASTDTQYF. This chain links TRBV4-3 with TRBJ2-3; either TRBD1 or TRBD2 may fit D (6 bases each). Deletions cut 0 bases from V and 0 bases from J, with 10 bases between. Per germline, CDR1 LGHNA and CDR2 YSLEER. The CDR3 totals 16 residues.

This clonotype was observed a few times. The chain joins TRBV9 to TRBJ2-2; no clear D. The V end was cut by 4 bases, the J end by 4 bases, with 5 bases between. Germline V lookup: CDR1 SGDLS, CDR2 YYNGEE. The CDR3 consists of 12 residues. CDR3 in amino acids: CASSRSTGELFF. CDR3 nucleotides: TGTGCCAGCAGCCGCAGCACCGGGGAGCTGTTTTTT. Variable domain in full (rest from reference TRBV9 and TRBJ2-2): DSGVTQTPKHLITATGQRVTLRCSPRSGDLSVYWYQQSLDQGLQFLIQYYNGEERAKGNILERFSAQQFPDLHSELNLSSLELGDSALYFCASSRSTGELFFGEGSRLTVL.

The CDR3 loop reads CASSSDRVTSYEQYF. The CDR3 nucleotides read TGTGCCAGCAGCTCGGACAGGGTCACCTCCTACGAGCAGTACTTC. The chain couples TRBV7-2 to TRBJ2-7; 8 bases map to TRBD1. V lost 4 bases, J lost 0 bases, and 5 bases stayed unmatched. Looked up from germline, CDR1 is SGHTA and CDR2 is FQGNSA. CDR3 size: 15 residues.

This chain connects TRBV25-1 to TRBJ2-1; 13 nucleotides match TRBD2. CDR1 is MGHDK and CDR2 is SYGVNS in the germline V gene. The CDR3 spans 17 residues. V lost 4 bases to trimming and J lost 8 bases; unmatched junction nucleotides: 11. The chain's CDR3 is CASSASVGTSGMDEQFF. Here the CDR3 DNA reads TGTGCCAGCAGTGCAAGCGTCGGGACTAGCGGGATGGATGAGCAGTTCTTC.

The chain employs TRBV7-2 and TRBJ1-1; D gene uncertain. The CDR3 runs to 13 residues. The V gene's germline CDR1 is SGHTA and CDR2 FQGNSA. Trimming pared 7 bases from V and 0 bases from J, leaving 9 bases between. CDR3 protein: CASNPRMNTEAFF. The CDR3 region has the DNA TGTGCCAGCAACCCGCGGATGAACACTGAAGCTTTCTTT.